These 19 T cell receptor beta chains came from one sample sequenced in a study of blood T cell repertoires in COVID-19 (dated by TCRdb to the early 2020s). The method was the immunoSEQ multiplex PCR assay. Held by TCRdb, this immuneACCESS table contains in-frame sequences only and omits some clones. Under half of the omission traces to an unresolved V gene where checked; the cause of the rest is unknown. The sample contains about 290,000 clones, around 90% of them found a single time. Of the sample, 1.7% falls within the top ten clones. Sequenced sample: PBMCs or T cells enriched from blood (not recorded which). The receptor set was obtained from a woman aged 40 to 49 who had recovered from COVID-19.

The chain is built from TRBV4-3 and TRBJ2-1; tentatively, D is TRBD2 (6 bases). CDR1 is LGHNA, CDR2 YSLEER, per germline. Trimming left V 0 bases short and J 8 bases short, with 14 bases between. The CDR3 is 15 amino acids. The CDR3 region has the DNA TGCGCCAGCAGCCAAGATCCAGCGGGTAGCGATGAGCAGTTCTTC. It codes for CASSQDPAGSDEQFF.

There are many counts of this clone. The V gene is TRBV19, the J gene TRBJ1-1; D possibly corresponds to TRBD1 (5 bases). Germline CDR1 reads LNHDA; CDR2 reads SQIVND (reference sequence). The CDR3 length is 11 residues. Trimming removed 4 bases from V and 10 bases from J, with 10 bases in between. Written as DNA, the CDR3 is TGTGCCAGTAGTAAACGGGGGGGAGCTTTCTTT. This gives the protein CASSKRGGAFF.

This chain joins TRBV6-2 or TRBV6-3 and TRBJ2-7; TRBD1 might be the D (5 bases). Germline loops: CDR1 MNHEY, CDR2 SVGEGT. V lost 0 bases to trimming and J lost 3 bases, with 15 bases between them. The CDR3 totals 16 residues. The CDR3 nucleotides are TGTGCCAGCAGTTACTCCGCCAGGGCCCTCGGCTACGAGCAGTACTTC. Protein product: CASSYSARALGYEQYF.

Here the CDR3 reads CASVGTGGVNEQFF. CDR3 bases: TGCGCCAGCGTAGGGACAGGGGGCGTAAATGAGCAGTTCTTC. This chain uses TRBV5-1 with TRBJ2-1, with 12 bases identical to TRBD1. V trimming: 7 bases; J trimming: 7 bases; junction bases outside the gene matches: 6. Germline CDR1 is SGHRS and CDR2 is YFSETQ. This CDR3 is 14 amino acids long.

This clone has a count of ten or more. The chain is built from TRBV5-1 and TRBJ2-7; TRBD2 is a possible D gene (7 bases). Trimming left V 4 bases short and J 0 bases short, with 11 bases between. Germline CDR1 and CDR2: SGHRS and YFSETQ. The CDR3 runs to 14 residues. CDR3 sequence reads: CASSAGADSYEQYF. The CDR3 DNA sequence: TGCGCCAGCAGCGCGGGGGCAGACTCCTACGAGCAGTACTTC. The entire variable domain, with the rest obtained from reference TRBV5-1 and TRBJ2-7, is as follows: KAGVTQTPRYLIKTRGQQVTLSCSPISGHRSVSWYQQTPGQGLQFLFEYFSETQRNKGNFPGRFSGRQFSNSRSEMNVSTLELGDSALYLCASSAGADSYEQYFGPGTRLTVT.

The chain employs TRBV5-4 and TRBJ2-1; 11 bases agree with TRBD1. Germline trimming cut 6 bases from V and 9 bases from J; bases unmatched to any gene: 11. This CDR3 contains 15 residues. Germline lookup yields CDR1 SGHNT and CDR2 YYREEE (reference sequence). CDR3 residues: CASTKAGTGGREQFF. CDR3 nucleotides: TGTGCCAGCACCAAAGCCGGGACAGGGGGACGTGAGCAGTTCTTC.

This clone was counted only a few times. The chain combines TRBV7-8 with TRBJ1-2; D is unclear. The V end lost 0 bases, the J end lost 9 bases, and 11 bases lay between the germline ends. Germline assignment: CDR1 SGHVS and CDR2 FQNEAQ. CDR3 length equals 13 residues. The CDR3 loop reads CASSLAGPRSYTF. DNA for the CDR3: TGTGCCAGCAGCTTAGCGGGCCCCAGGAGCTACACCTTC.

The chain links TRBV27 to TRBJ2-2, with D maybe TRBD2 (6 bases). Looked up from germline, CDR1 is MNHEY and CDR2 is SMNVEV (reference sequence). V was clipped by 3 bases and J by 5 bases, with 10 bases between them. The length of the CDR3 is 14 residues. DNA of the CDR3: TGTGCCAGCAGTTTTCAGGGAGGAACCGGGGAGCTGTTTTTT. Translating gives CASSFQGGTGELFF.

The CDR3 here is CASSPNRVPFGYTF. Here the CDR3 DNA reads TGTGCCAGTAGTCCCAACAGGGTCCCCTTCGGCTACACCTTC. V gene TRBV19 combines with J gene TRBJ1-2; D perhaps matches TRBD1 (6 bases). Deletions cut 5 bases from V and 8 bases from J, with 18 bases between. Germline CDR1 reads LNHDA; CDR2 reads SQIVND (reference sequence). This CDR3 region has 14 residues.

The CDR3 reads CASSVEGGAYEQYF. Here the CDR3 DNA reads TGTGCCAGCAGCGTAGAAGGGGGGGCCTACGAGCAGTACTTC. The chain combines TRBV9 with TRBJ2-7, with D maybe TRBD2 (7 bases). This CDR3 contains 14 residues. CDR1 is SGDLS and CDR2 is YYNGEE in the germline V gene. Trimming left V 0 bases short and J 2 bases short, with 9 bases between.

This clone was picked up one time. The chain uses TRBV27 and TRBJ2-7; 8 bases map to TRBD1. The germline V gene has CDR1 MNHEY and CDR2 SMNVEV (reference sequence). The CDR3 sequence is 14 residues long. J gave up 5 bases and V 3 bases, and 6 bases lay outside the gene matches. The CDR3 sequence: CASSFQDRDDEQYF. The CDR3 nucleotides are TGTGCCAGCAGTTTCCAGGACAGGGATGACGAGCAGTACTTC.

The chain uses TRBV3-1 (or the pseudogene TRBV3-2) and TRBJ1-4; D is uncertain. V dropped 1 base and J dropped 10 bases, with 13 bases sitting between them. The CDR3 has 14 residues. Germline assignment: CDR1 LGHDT and CDR2 YNNKEL (reference sequence). The CDR3 coding sequence is TGTGCCAGCAGCCAAGGCACCCCGGGTGGAAAACTGTTTTTT. Translated: CASSQGTPGGKLFF.

This clone was seen only once. This rearrangement joins TRBV5-4 to TRBJ1-3, with D perhaps matching TRBD1 (5 bases). Germline CDR1 SGHNT, CDR2 YYREEE (reference sequence). V gave up 5 bases and J gave up 0 bases, with 18 bases separating them. The CDR3 consists of 17 residues. CDR3 loop: CASSFNRGADSGNTIYF. The CDR3 region has the DNA TGTGCCAGCAGTTTCAACCGCGGGGCGGACTCTGGAAACACCATATATTTT.

V is TRBV6-2 or TRBV6-3 and J is TRBJ1-2; D is unclear. Between the trimmed V and J ends, which lost 2 bases and 0 bases, there was a span of 4 bases. Germline CDR1 and CDR2: MNHEY and SVGEGT. This CDR3 spans 13 amino acids. For the CDR3, the DNA is TGTGCCAGCAGTTACGTAGCTAACTATGGCTACACCTTC. It yields the protein CASSYVANYGYTF.

This clone was observed a single time. CDR3 bases: TGCGCCAGCAGCTCCGAACTTACTAGCTTAGACACCGGGGAGCTGTTTTTT. It encodes CASSSELTSLDTGELFF. The chain uses TRBV5-1 and TRBJ2-2, with D possibly TRBD2 on 6 matching bases. Trimming took 3 bases from V and 3 from J, leaving 18 bases between them. Germline-derived CDR1 and CDR2 are SGHRS and YFSETQ. The CDR3 runs 17 residues.

The rearrangement links TRBV5-6 to TRBJ1-2; TRBD1 aligns across 8 bases. Germline V gene sequence: CDR1 SGHDT, CDR2 YYEEEE. The trim removed 1 base at V and 3 bases at J, leaving 11 bases unmatched. The CDR3 is 17 amino acids. CDR3 sequence reads: CASSLPLGRGLHYGYTF. CDR3 in DNA: TGTGCCAGCAGCTTGCCCCTCGGCAGGGGGCTTCACTATGGCTACACCTTC.

The gene calls are TRBV18 and TRBJ2-2, with D perhaps matching TRBD2 (6 bases). Germline CDR1 is KGHSH and CDR2 is LQKENI. Trimming took 2 bases from V and 5 from J, leaving 12 bases between them. The CDR3 loop spans 15 amino acids. CDR3 DNA sequence: TGTGCCAGCTCACCAGTGGGAGGAGCGACCGGGGAGCTGTTTTTT. Residues: CASSPVGGATGELFF.

V is TRBV7-2 and J is TRBJ2-1; D gene unclear. Germline CDR1 reads SGHTA; CDR2 reads FQGNSA. This CDR3 has 14 amino acids. The V end was cut by 1 base, the J end by 0 bases, with 4 bases between. Written as DNA, the CDR3 is TGTGCCAGCAGCTTAGGTAGCTCCTACAATGAGCAGTTCTTC. Translation gives CASSLGSSYNEQFF. Combining the CDR3 with reference TRBV7-2 and TRBJ2-1 gives the whole variable domain GAGVSQSPSNKVTEKGKDVELRCDPISGHTALYWYRQSLGQGLEFLIYFQGNSAPDKSGLPSDRFSAERTGGSVSTLTIQRTQQEDSAVYLCASSLGSSYNEQFFGPGTRLTVL.

This sequence joins TRBV3-1 (or the pseudogene TRBV3-2) and TRBJ1-5; perhaps TRBD1 as D (5 bases). There are 12 residues in the CDR3. V lost 2 bases and J 6 bases, leaving 5 bases between the germline ends. CDR1 is LGHDT, CDR2 YNNKEL, per germline (reference sequence). The chain's CDR3 is CASSQTGQPQHF. DNA of the CDR3: TGTGCCAGCAGCCAAACAGGTCAGCCCCAGCATTTT.